What follows is one TCR beta chain and its context. Its antigen is unknown. The record has no base qualities; no much larger clone is one base away. The donors were included in the validation cohort of roughly 130 subjects, a group kept apart from the roughly 700-subject first cohort. This entry is derived from a study of cytomegalovirus exposure and HLA in healthy donors (dated by TCRdb to 2016 to 2017). Regarding the complete study: The 650 to 750 repertoires of the first cohort and the approximately 130 validation repertoires were produced on the same platform, according to a later analysis. The study aimed to test whether signatures of past pathogen exposure could be identified by cataloging public T cell receptors. A separate validation cohort of roughly 120 different subjects was used in addition to the 666-subject first cohort. High-throughput TCR immunosequencing, statistical association of individual TCRs with disease status, and machine learning were combined to predict cytomegalovirus infection status.

Library generation was performed with the immunoSEQ multiplex PCR assay. In the authors' own workflow: To diagnose cytomegalovirus status from the catalog of TCR beta chain sequences, a statistical classification framework was built. This immuneACCESS table, as held by TCRdb, lists in-frame sequences with V and J called but not all clones. Of the missing ones, under half trace to an unresolved V gene in checked studies; the others have no known cause. V, J and clone size reflect that table, while D and trimming were determined from the DNA. The sample has about 260,000 clones on record, 90% of them singletons. The top ten constitute just over 3% of the sample. General study outcomes and caveats: A few of the identified cytomegalovirus-associated TCR beta chains were confirmed in vitro to be specific for cytomegalovirus antigens. It was suggested by the authors that the approach could potentially be generalized to other disease states and immunological phenotypes. Across donors, most TCR sequences were observed very rarely, whereas some public TCRs were present in many individuals. A later analysis lacked HLA typing for the validation cohort, so it scored co-occurrence in that cohort across all 120 or so repertoires. The study gave a list of 150 to 200 TCR beta chains associated with cytomegalovirus. Of the cluster scores, 85% to 95% were above 0 in a later analysis, which found that TCRs clustered in the first cohort also tended to co-occur in the 120 validation repertoires. The classifier was reported to diagnose cytomegalovirus status with high specificity and sensitivity in both the original cohort and the validation cohort.

Sequencing was done on a sample of PBMCs. This TCR was recovered from a woman aged 25-40 years in good health and CMV-seronegative.

The CDR3: CSVVWWTGRDTQYF. The nucleotides are TGCAGCGTTGTATGGTGGACCGGTAGAGATACGCAGTATTTT. This receptor chain uses TRBV29-1 and TRBJ2-3, with no confident D gene call. For CDR1 and CDR2, the germline V gene lists SQVTM and ANQGSEA. The junction carries 16 bases between V and J, which are trimmed by 4 bases and 5 bases respectively. Measured from the cysteine to the phenylalanine, the CDR3 is 14 residues long. Kept here is only the CDR3 DNA, which spans 42 bases and is read in frame from base 1.